Here is one T cell receptor (beta chain) with its context. What it binds is not known. The sample comes from a study of beta chain features in type 1 diabetes. Points from the study as a whole: Shorter TCRB CDR3s, moderately but significantly so, marked every one of the four CD4+ subsets in Type 1 diabetes patients. Within the patient group, naive, central memory and Treg TCRB repertoires appeared more similar to each other than within healthy donors.

After removal of 6 bases from V and 0 bases from J, the junction contained 5 bases not matched to a gene. The CDR3 is made up of 14 amino acids. Germline-derived CDR1 and CDR2 are MNHEY and SVGAGI. Reverse transcription of all isolated RNA meant that expressed TCRB transcripts were sequenced. The data were produced by immunoSEQ multiplex PCR, yet TCRdb's version contains in-frame clones alone and is incomplete. The sample consists of hundreds of thousands of clones, around 13% of them appearing once. Material: naive CD4+ T cells from blood. The source of this sequence is a woman aged 18 to 35 with type 1 diabetes. The genes are TRBV6-5 and TRBJ2-7, with 7 bases identical to TRBD2. The CDR3 DNA reads as TGTGCCAGCAGAAGGGAGGGAGGCTCCTACGAGCAGTACTTC. Translated: CASRREGGSYEQYF.